The 8 T cell receptor beta chains in this list originate from one sample, sequenced in a study of blood T cell repertoires in COVID-19. Assay used: immunoSEQ multiplex PCR; TCRdb lists only in-frame clones, some missing. Found here are 99,000 or so clones, roughly 80% of them singletons; the top ten hold 15% to 20%. The sample taken for sequencing was peripheral blood. All receptors derive from a woman between 65 and 79 years old with acute or convalescent COVID-19.

V is TRBV6-2 or TRBV6-3 and J is TRBJ2-5; 11 positions match TRBD2. With 4 bases clipped from V and 2 bases from J, the junction kept 12 bases outside the gene matches. The CDR3 extends over 18 amino acids. The germline V gene encodes CDR1 MNHEY and CDR2 SVGEGT. The CDR3 loop is CASSSTSGGLLYQETQYF. CDR3 nucleotide sequence: TGTGCCAGCAGTTCTACTAGCGGGGGATTATTATATCAAGAGACCCAGTACTTC.

This clone was seen only once. The chain links TRBV18 to TRBJ2-1, with 10 bases aligning to TRBD2. The germline CDR1 and CDR2 sequences are KGHSH and LQKENI. The CDR3 is 15 residues long. Trimming at V came to 3 bases and at J to 7 bases, leaving 6 bases not matched to a gene. Here the CDR3 DNA reads TGTGCCAGCTCACCCCAAAGCGGGGGGGGGAATGAGCAGTTCTTC. It is translated as CASSPQSGGGNEQFF.

V gene TRBV7-9 combines with J gene TRBJ1-2, with D uncertain. V lost 5 bases and J lost 8, with 12 bases in between. This CDR3 has 12 amino acids. Germline CDR1 SEHNR, CDR2 FQNEAQ (reference sequence). Here the CDR3 DNA reads TGTGCCAGCAGCACCGAAACGGGGGGCTACACCTTC. Translating it yields CASSTETGGYTF.

The J gene is TRBJ2-5, the V gene TRBV19, with 12 bases lining up with TRBD1. The CDR3 loop spans 16 amino acids. Per germline, CDR1 LNHDA and CDR2 SQIVND (reference sequence). V lost 3 bases, J lost 6 bases, and 8 bases stayed unmatched. CDR3 nucleotides: TGTGCCAGTAGTATCGGGGCCGGGACAGGGGGCAAGACCCAGTACTTC. Protein: CASSIGAGTGGKTQYF. The whole variable domain, filled in from reference TRBV19 and TRBJ2-5, reads DGGITQSPKYLFRKEGQNVTLSCEQNLNHDAMYWYRQDPGQGLRLIYYSQIVNDFQKGDIAEGYSVSREKKESFPLTVTSAQKNPTAFYLCASSIGAGTGGKTQYFGPGTRLLVL.

In its sample, this clone was seen a few times. The chain combines TRBV29-1 with TRBJ2-5; 12 bases agree with TRBD2. J gave up 5 bases and V 6 bases, and 7 bases lay outside the gene matches. Looked up from germline, CDR1 is SQVTM and CDR2 is ANQGSEA. This CDR3 region has 14 residues. Here the CDR3 DNA reads TGCAGCGTGACTAGCGGGGGCCGAGGGGAGACCCAGTACTTC. Translated: CSVTSGGRGETQYF.

This clone was seen a handful of times. The rearrangement uses TRBV18 and TRBJ1-5; D perhaps matches TRBD1 (5 bases). CDR3 length equals 13 residues. Trimming took 3 bases from V and 4 from J, leaving 7 bases between them. Per the germline V gene, CDR1 is KGHSH and CDR2 is LQKENI. The CDR3 protein is CASSPGQNQPQHF. CDR3 DNA: TGTGCCAGCTCACCGGGGCAGAATCAGCCCCAGCATTTT.

The V and J genes are TRBV3-1 (or the pseudogene TRBV3-2) and TRBJ2-5; 9 nucleotides match TRBD2. The V gene end was trimmed by 5 bases and the J gene end by 5 bases; junction bases not matched to a gene: 6. CDR1 is LGHDT, CDR2 YNNKEL, per germline (reference sequence). The CDR3 consists of 14 residues. CDR3: CASSSRLAAETQYF. The CDR3 nucleotides read TGTGCCAGCAGCTCGAGACTAGCGGCTGAGACCCAGTACTTC.

The chain joins TRBV6-5 to TRBJ1-2; 10 bases map to TRBD1. V gave up 8 bases and J gave up 3 bases; unmatched junction bases: 6. The CDR3 is made up of 14 amino acids. Germline V gene lookup returns CDR1 MNHEY and CDR2 SVGAGI. This chain's CDR3 is CASRQTGGDYGYTF. CDR3 coding DNA: TGTGCCAGCCGGCAGACAGGGGGCGACTATGGCTACACCTTC.